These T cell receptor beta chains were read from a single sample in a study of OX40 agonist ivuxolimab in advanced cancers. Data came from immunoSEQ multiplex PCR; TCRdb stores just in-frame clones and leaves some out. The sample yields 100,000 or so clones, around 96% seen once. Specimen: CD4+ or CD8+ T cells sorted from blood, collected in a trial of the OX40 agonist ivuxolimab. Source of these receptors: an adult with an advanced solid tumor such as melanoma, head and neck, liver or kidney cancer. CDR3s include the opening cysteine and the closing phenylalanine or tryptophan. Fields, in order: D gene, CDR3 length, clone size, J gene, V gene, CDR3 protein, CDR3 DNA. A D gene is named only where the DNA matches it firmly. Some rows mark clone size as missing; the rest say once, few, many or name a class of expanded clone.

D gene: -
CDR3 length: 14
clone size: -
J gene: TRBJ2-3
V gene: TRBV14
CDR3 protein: CASSQGWSTDTQYF
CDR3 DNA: TGTGCCAGCAGCCAAGGTTGGAGCACAGATACGCAGTATTTT

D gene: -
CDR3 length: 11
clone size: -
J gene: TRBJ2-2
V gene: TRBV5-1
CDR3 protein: CASSRTGELFF
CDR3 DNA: TGCGCCAGCAGCAGGACCGGGGAGCTGTTTTTT

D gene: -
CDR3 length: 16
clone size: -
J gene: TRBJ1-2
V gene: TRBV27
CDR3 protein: CASSLSLDSTNYGYTF
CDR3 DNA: TGTGCCAGCAGTTTATCGTTGGACAGCACAAACTATGGCTACACCTTC

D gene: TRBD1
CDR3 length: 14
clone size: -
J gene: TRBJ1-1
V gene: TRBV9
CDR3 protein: CASSAQGFMTEAFF
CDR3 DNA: TGTGCCAGCAGCGCACAGGGGTTCATGACTGAAGCTTTCTTT

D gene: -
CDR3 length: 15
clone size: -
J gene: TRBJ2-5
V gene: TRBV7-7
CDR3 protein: CASSLALGGGETQYF
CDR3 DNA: TGTGCCAGCAGCTTAGCGCTAGGAGGTGGAGAGACCCAGTACTTC

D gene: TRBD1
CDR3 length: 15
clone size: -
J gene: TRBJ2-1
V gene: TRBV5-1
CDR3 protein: CASSLRTGAYNEQFF
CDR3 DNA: TGCGCCAGCAGCCTAAGGACAGGCGCCTACAATGAGCAGTTCTTC

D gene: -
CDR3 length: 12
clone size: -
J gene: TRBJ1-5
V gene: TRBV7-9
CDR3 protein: CASSDGGQPQHF
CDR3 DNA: TGTGCCAGCAGCGACGGGGGGCAGCCCCAGCATTTT

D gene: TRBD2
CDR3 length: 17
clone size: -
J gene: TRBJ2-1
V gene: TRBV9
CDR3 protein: CASSVGTSGGGDNEQFF
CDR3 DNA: TGTGCCAGCAGCGTAGGGACTAGCGGGGGTGGCGACAATGAGCAGTTCTTC

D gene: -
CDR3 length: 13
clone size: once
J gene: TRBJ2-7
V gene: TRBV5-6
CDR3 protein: CASSYQSSYEQYF
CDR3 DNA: TGTGCCAGCAGCTATCAAAGCTCCTACGAGCAGTACTTC

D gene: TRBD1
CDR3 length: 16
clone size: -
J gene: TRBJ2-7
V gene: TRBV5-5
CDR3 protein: CASSLESFGTAYEQYF
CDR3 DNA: TGTGCCAGCAGCTTGGAATCTTTCGGGACAGCCTACGAGCAGTACTTC

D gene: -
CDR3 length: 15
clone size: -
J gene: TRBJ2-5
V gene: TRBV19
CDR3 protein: CASSIDGTWRETQYF
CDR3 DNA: TGTGCCAGTAGTATAGACGGGACATGGCGAGAGACCCAGTACTTC

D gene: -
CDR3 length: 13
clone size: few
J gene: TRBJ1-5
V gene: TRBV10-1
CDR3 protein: CASSGGESQPQHF
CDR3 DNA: TGCGCCAGCAGTGGAGGGGAGAGTCAGCCCCAGCATTTT

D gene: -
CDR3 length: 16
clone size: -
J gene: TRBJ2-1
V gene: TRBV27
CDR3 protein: CASSSRGPSPYNGQFF
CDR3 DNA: TGTGCCAGCAGTTCGAGGGGTCCCAGCCCCTACAATGGGCAGTTCTTC

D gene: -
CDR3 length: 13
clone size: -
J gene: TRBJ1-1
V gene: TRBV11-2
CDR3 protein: CASSLNTPTEAFF
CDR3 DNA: TGTGCCAGCAGCTTAAACACCCCCACTGAAGCTTTCTTT

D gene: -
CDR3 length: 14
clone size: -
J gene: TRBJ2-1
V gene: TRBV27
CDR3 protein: CASSPLLGQYEQFF
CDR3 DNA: TGTGCCAGCAGTCCGCTCTTGGGGCAATATGAGCAGTTCTTC

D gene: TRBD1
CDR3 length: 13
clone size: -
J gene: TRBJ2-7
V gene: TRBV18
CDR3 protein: CASSPLGTDEQYF
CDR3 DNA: TGTGCCAGCTCACCACTCGGGACAGACGAGCAGTACTTC

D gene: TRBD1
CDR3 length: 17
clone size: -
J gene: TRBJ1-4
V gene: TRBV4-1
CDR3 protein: CASSHDNLQGANEKLFF
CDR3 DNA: TGCGCCAGCAGCCATGACAACCTACAGGGGGCTAATGAAAAACTGTTTTTT

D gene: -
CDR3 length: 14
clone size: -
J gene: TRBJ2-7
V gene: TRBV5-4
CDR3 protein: CASSLGLRGHEQYF
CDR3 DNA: TGTGCCAGCAGCTTGGGTCTTAGGGGTCACGAGCAGTACTTC